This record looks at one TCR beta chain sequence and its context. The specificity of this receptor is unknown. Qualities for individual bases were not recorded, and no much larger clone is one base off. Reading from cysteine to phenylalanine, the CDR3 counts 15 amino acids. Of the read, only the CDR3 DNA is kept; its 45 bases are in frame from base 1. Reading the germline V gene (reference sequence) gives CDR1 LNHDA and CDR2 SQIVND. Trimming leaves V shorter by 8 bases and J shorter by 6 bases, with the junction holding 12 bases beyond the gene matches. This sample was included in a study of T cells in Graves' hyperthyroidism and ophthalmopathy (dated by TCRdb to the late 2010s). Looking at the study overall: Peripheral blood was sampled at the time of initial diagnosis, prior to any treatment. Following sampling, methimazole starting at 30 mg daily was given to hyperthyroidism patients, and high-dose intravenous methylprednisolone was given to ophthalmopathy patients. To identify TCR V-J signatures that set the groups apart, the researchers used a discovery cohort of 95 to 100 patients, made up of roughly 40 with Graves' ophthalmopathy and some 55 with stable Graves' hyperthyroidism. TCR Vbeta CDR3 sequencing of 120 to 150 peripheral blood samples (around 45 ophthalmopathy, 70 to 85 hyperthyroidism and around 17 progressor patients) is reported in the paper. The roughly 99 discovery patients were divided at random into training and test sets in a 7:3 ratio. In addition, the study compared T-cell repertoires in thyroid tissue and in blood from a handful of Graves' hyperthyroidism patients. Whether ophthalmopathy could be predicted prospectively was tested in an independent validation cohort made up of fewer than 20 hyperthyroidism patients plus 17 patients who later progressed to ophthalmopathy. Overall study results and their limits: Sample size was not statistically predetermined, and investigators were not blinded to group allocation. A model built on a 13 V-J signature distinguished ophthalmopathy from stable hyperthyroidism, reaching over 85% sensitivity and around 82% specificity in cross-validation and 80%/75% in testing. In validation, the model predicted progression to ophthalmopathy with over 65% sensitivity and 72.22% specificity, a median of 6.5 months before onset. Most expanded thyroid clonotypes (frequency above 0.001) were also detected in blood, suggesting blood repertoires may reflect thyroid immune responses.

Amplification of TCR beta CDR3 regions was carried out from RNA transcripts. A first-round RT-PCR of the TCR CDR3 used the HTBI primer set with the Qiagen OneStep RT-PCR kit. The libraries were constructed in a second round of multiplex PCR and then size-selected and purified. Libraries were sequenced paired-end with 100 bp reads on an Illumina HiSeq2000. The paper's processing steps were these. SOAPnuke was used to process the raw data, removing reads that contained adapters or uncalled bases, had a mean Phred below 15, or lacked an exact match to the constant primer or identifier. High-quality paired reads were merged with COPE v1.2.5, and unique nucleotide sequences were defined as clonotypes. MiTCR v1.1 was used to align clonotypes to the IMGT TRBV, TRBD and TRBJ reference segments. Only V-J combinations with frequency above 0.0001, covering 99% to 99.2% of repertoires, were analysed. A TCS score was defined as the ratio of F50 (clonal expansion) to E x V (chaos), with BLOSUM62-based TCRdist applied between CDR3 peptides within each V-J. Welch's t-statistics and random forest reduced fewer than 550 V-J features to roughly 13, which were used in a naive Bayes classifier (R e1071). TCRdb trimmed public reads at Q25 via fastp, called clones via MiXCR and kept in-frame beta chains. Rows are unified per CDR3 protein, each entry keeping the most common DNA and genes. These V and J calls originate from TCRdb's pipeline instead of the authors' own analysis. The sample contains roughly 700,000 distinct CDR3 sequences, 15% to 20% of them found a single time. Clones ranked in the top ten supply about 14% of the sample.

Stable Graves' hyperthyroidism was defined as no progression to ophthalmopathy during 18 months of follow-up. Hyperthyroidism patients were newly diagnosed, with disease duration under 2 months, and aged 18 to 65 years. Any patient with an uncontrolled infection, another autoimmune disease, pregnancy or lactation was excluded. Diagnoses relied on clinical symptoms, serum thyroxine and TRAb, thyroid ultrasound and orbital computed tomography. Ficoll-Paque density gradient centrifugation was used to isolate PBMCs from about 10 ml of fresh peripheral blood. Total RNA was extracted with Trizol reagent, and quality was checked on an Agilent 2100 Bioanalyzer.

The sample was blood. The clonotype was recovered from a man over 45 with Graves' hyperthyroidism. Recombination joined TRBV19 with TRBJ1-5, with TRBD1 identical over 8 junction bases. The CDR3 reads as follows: CASGNQGARGQPQHF. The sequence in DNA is TGTGCCAGTGGGAATCAGGGGGCTCGCGGTCAGCCCCAGCATTTT.